The clone carrying this T cell receptor (beta chain) occurred many times. Its antigen remains unidentified. This record comes from a study of T cell repertoires in cytomegalovirus infection. Study as a whole: Evidence of both CMV infection and a matching HLA type came from public TCR beta signatures. Study results and limitations: HLA-C-restricted CMV clonotypes gave the most frequent clonotype in two of eight donors. Identification of carriers of CMV plus the relevant HLA was achieved through cumulative public TCR beta family frequency.

Trimming removed 5 bases from V and 3 bases from J, with 16 bases in between. The CDR3 consists of 16 residues. Germline CDR1 and CDR2: SGHNT and YENEEA. TCRdb recomputed calls from the reads with MiXCR, one row per CDR3 protein. This sample yields some 300,000 distinct CDR3 sequences, of which about an eighth are seen a single time; around 9.5% belongs to the top ten. The sequence was collected from a human donor in good health (CMV status not recorded). Some clones in this sample may be carry-over from other donors' samples. The chain links TRBV11-3 to TRBJ2-2, with D tentatively TRBD2 (6 bases). The sample comprised PBMCs. CDR3 amino acids: CASSARVGGDTGELFF. The CDR3 DNA reads as TGTGCCAGCAGCGCACGCGTGGGGGGTGACACCGGGGAGCTGTTTTTT. Full variable domain (missing parts from reference TRBV11-3 and TRBJ2-2): EAGVVQSPRYKIIEKKQPVAFWCNPISGHNTLYWYLQNLGQGPELLIRYENEEAVDDSQLPKDRFSAERLKGVDSTLKIQPAELGDSAVYLCASSARVGGDTGELFFGEGSRLTVL.